This T cell receptor (beta chain) is from a study of regulatory T cells in long-lasting Graves disease. Findings and limits, study-wide: Segments TRBV28, TRBJ1-2 and TRBJ2-5 showed preferential usage in persistent disease. Peripheral blood was the sole material, not thyroid tissue.

In building TCR beta libraries, iRepertoire HTBI primers were used together with Arm-PCR of CDR3 regions. MiXCR, run by TCRdb on the multiplex PCR reads, gives a single entry per CDR3 protein. The sample carries under 450,000 distinct CDR3 sequences, 23% recorded once. Turning to this clonotype: What it binds is not known.

The time point is: persistent/refractory GD, antithyroid drugs over 5 years with positive TRAb. The TCR library was made from RNA extracted from PBMCs. Under American Thyroid Association guidelines, Graves' disease was diagnosed. The CDR3 contains 16 residues. The ends lost 4 bases at V and 4 bases at J; junction bases unmatched: 6. Germline V gene lookup returns CDR1 SGHRS and CDR2 YFSETQ. Specimen: peripheral blood mononuclear cells (PBMCs), collected when the disease was refractory, from a patient treated with antithyroid drugs. The sequence was obtained from a female donor with Graves disease. The chain uses TRBV5-1 and TRBJ2-2, with 11 bases aligning to TRBD2. CDR3 in amino acids: CASSPGLADFTGELFF. Written as DNA, the CDR3 is TGCGCCAGCAGCCCGGGACTAGCGGATTTCACCGGGGAGCTGTTTTTT.